A selection of T cell receptor beta chains follows, all from one sample in a study of T-cell memory formation after mild COVID-19. TCRdb reanalysed the 5' RACE reads using MiXCR and keeps one entry per CDR3 protein. The sample yields about 400,000 distinct CDR3 sequences, less than 25% seen once. The sample consisted of PBMCs or a T cell subset sorted from them (not recorded which). All receptors come from an adult woman who had mild COVID-19 (a few samples of this study predate the infection). Cell type and time point are not known. The CDR3 runs from the conserved cysteine through the conserved F or W. Each record gives: clone size, V gene, CDR3 length, D gene, J gene, CDR3 protein, CDR3 DNA. The D gene is left open where the match is weak. Clone size is stated in some rows and not others, as once, few, many or a class when expanded.

clone_size: -
v_call: TRBV12-3/TRBV12-4
cdr3_length: 13
d_call: TRBD2
j_call: TRBJ2-7
cdr3_aa: CASSSGLAWEQYF
cdr3_nt: TGTGCCAGCAGCTCTGGACTAGCGTGGGAGCAGTACTTC

clone_size: -
v_call: TRBV29-1
cdr3_length: 13
d_call: TRBD1
j_call: TRBJ1-1
cdr3_aa: CSAATGWQTEAFF
cdr3_nt: TGCAGCGCCGCGACAGGGTGGCAGACTGAAGCTTTCTTT

clone_size: -
v_call: TRBV12-3/TRBV12-4
cdr3_length: 12
d_call: -
j_call: TRBJ2-5
cdr3_aa: CASSESGTTQYF
cdr3_nt: TGTGCCAGCAGTGAAAGCGGGACAACCCAGTACTTC

clone_size: few
v_call: TRBV15
cdr3_length: 16
d_call: -
j_call: TRBJ2-1
cdr3_aa: CATSRDSLEGAVEQFF
cdr3_nt: TGTGCCACCAGCAGAGATTCGTTGGAGGGGGCAGTTGAGCAGTTCTTC

clone_size: -
v_call: TRBV4-1
cdr3_length: 14
d_call: -
j_call: TRBJ2-3
cdr3_aa: CASGSGVNTDTQYF
cdr3_nt: TGCGCCAGCGGGTCGGGGGTAAACACAGATACGCAGTATTTT

clone_size: many
v_call: TRBV7-2
cdr3_length: 16
d_call: TRBD2
j_call: TRBJ2-1
cdr3_aa: CASSYSGTSSYNEQFF
cdr3_nt: TGTGCCAGCAGCTACTCCGGGACTAGCTCCTACAATGAGCAGTTCTTC

clone_size: few
v_call: TRBV15
cdr3_length: 14
d_call: -
j_call: TRBJ1-1
cdr3_aa: CATSRENQGTEAFF
cdr3_nt: TGTGCCACCAGCAGAGAAAACCAGGGCACTGAAGCTTTCTTT

clone_size: -
v_call: TRBV10-2
cdr3_length: 11
d_call: -
j_call: TRBJ1-1
cdr3_aa: CASSEGGLAFF
cdr3_nt: TGCGCCAGCAGTGAGGGGGGGCTAGCTTTCTTT

clone_size: -
v_call: TRBV2
cdr3_length: 11
d_call: -
j_call: TRBJ1-2
cdr3_aa: CASTAGGGYTF
cdr3_nt: TGTGCCAGCACCGCCGGGGGTGGCTACACCTTC

clone_size: many
v_call: TRBV7-6
cdr3_length: 14
d_call: -
j_call: TRBJ2-3
cdr3_aa: CASSLGAGTDTQYF
cdr3_nt: TGTGCCAGCAGCTTAGGGGCGGGCACAGATACGCAGTATTTT

clone_size: -
v_call: TRBV7-2
cdr3_length: 15
d_call: TRBD2
j_call: TRBJ2-5
cdr3_aa: CASSGGLAGVGTQYF
cdr3_nt: TGTGCCAGCAGCGGGGGACTAGCGGGAGTGGGGACCCAGTACTTC

clone_size: -
v_call: TRBV20-1
cdr3_length: 14
d_call: TRBD2
j_call: TRBJ2-7
cdr3_aa: CSARGGTSGIEQYF
cdr3_nt: TGCAGTGCTAGGGGGGGGACTAGCGGGATCGAGCAGTACTTC

clone_size: few
v_call: TRBV29-1
cdr3_length: 11
d_call: -
j_call: TRBJ1-1
cdr3_aa: CSVGTVSEAFF
cdr3_nt: TGCAGCGTTGGGACAGTCAGTGAAGCTTTCTTT

clone_size: -
v_call: TRBV20-1
cdr3_length: 14
d_call: TRBD2
j_call: TRBJ2-5
cdr3_aa: CSARTSGISETQYF
cdr3_nt: TGCAGTGCTAGAACTAGCGGGATAAGCGAGACCCAGTACTTC

clone_size: few
v_call: TRBV7-8
cdr3_length: 14
d_call: -
j_call: TRBJ2-1
cdr3_aa: CASSLRVWGSEQFF
cdr3_nt: TGTGCCAGCAGCCTCAGAGTGTGGGGCTCGGAGCAGTTCTTC

clone_size: few
v_call: TRBV7-2
cdr3_length: 15
d_call: TRBD1
j_call: TRBJ1-1
cdr3_aa: CASSRPTGGRNEAFF
cdr3_nt: TGTGCCAGCAGCCGCCCCACAGGGGGTCGGAATGAAGCTTTCTTT

clone_size: -
v_call: TRBV12-3/TRBV12-4
cdr3_length: 14
d_call: -
j_call: TRBJ1-3
cdr3_aa: CASSFTTAGNTIYF
cdr3_nt: TGTGCCAGCAGTTTTACGACAGCTGGAAACACCATATATTTT

clone_size: -
v_call: TRBV7-9
cdr3_length: 15
d_call: TRBD1
j_call: TRBJ2-7
cdr3_aa: CASSLGTGETYEQYF
cdr3_nt: TGTGCCAGCAGCTTAGGAACAGGGGAAACGTACGAGCAGTACTTC

clone_size: -
v_call: TRBV6-2/TRBV6-3
cdr3_length: 16
d_call: TRBD2
j_call: TRBJ2-3
cdr3_aa: CASRSSAGSVGDTQYF
cdr3_nt: TGTGCCAGCAGATCCTCAGCGGGGAGCGTGGGAGATACGCAGTATTTT

clone_size: few
v_call: TRBV20-1
cdr3_length: 16
d_call: -
j_call: TRBJ1-6
cdr3_aa: CSAKRRVGGGDSPLHF
cdr3_nt: TGCAGTGCTAAACGACGTGTGGGGGGAGGTGATTCACCCCTCCACTTT

clone_size: few
v_call: TRBV28
cdr3_length: 15
d_call: TRBD1
j_call: TRBJ2-7
cdr3_aa: CASSRPGTGAYEQYF
cdr3_nt: TGTGCCAGCAGTAGACCCGGGACAGGGGCCTACGAGCAGTACTTC

clone_size: -
v_call: TRBV5-1
cdr3_length: 13
d_call: -
j_call: TRBJ2-1
cdr3_aa: CASSLAGDNEQFF
cdr3_nt: TGCGCCAGCAGCTTGGCCGGGGACAATGAGCAGTTCTTC

clone_size: -
v_call: TRBV6-2/TRBV6-3
cdr3_length: 12
d_call: -
j_call: TRBJ2-2
cdr3_aa: CASRPQAGELFF
cdr3_nt: TGTGCCAGCCGACCGCAGGCCGGGGAGCTGTTTTTT

clone_size: few
v_call: TRBV30
cdr3_length: 19
d_call: TRBD2
j_call: TRBJ2-6
cdr3_aa: CAWSGSRTSGRAGANVLTF
cdr3_nt: TGTGCCTGGAGTGGGTCGAGGACTAGCGGGAGAGCTGGGGCCAACGTCCTGACTTTC

clone_size: -
v_call: TRBV6-2/TRBV6-3
cdr3_length: 17
d_call: TRBD2
j_call: TRBJ2-5
cdr3_aa: CASSYAQLAGAKETQYF
cdr3_nt: TGTGCCAGCAGTTATGCCCAACTAGCGGGGGCGAAAGAGACCCAGTACTTC

clone_size: few
v_call: TRBV9
cdr3_length: 14
d_call: TRBD1
j_call: TRBJ2-1
cdr3_aa: CASSRRQGYNEQFF
cdr3_nt: TGTGCCAGCAGCCGACGACAGGGGTACAATGAGCAGTTCTTC

clone_size: many
v_call: TRBV2
cdr3_length: 15
d_call: -
j_call: TRBJ1-5
cdr3_aa: CAMGHLYDSNQPQHF
cdr3_nt: TGTGCCATGGGACACCTCTACGATAGCAATCAGCCCCAGCATTTT

clone_size: few
v_call: TRBV2
cdr3_length: 15
d_call: -
j_call: TRBJ1-1
cdr3_aa: CASRERWNLDTEAFF
cdr3_nt: TGTGCCAGCAGGGAAAGATGGAATCTGGACACTGAAGCTTTCTTT

clone_size: -
v_call: TRBV25-1
cdr3_length: 15
d_call: TRBD1
j_call: TRBJ1-6
cdr3_aa: CASSARTGENSPLHF
cdr3_nt: TGTGCCAGCAGTGCCCGGACAGGGGAGAATTCACCCCTCCACTTT

clone_size: -
v_call: TRBV9
cdr3_length: 17
d_call: -
j_call: TRBJ2-2
cdr3_aa: CASSVGGGPIGTGELFF
cdr3_nt: TGTGCCAGCAGCGTAGGAGGAGGACCGATTGGGACCGGGGAGCTGTTTTTT

clone_size: -
v_call: TRBV4-3
cdr3_length: 16
d_call: -
j_call: TRBJ2-5
cdr3_aa: CASSQEVAGPGETQYF
cdr3_nt: TGCGCCAGCAGCCAAGAGGTGGCGGGGCCTGGCGAGACCCAGTACTTC

clone_size: -
v_call: TRBV12-3/TRBV12-4
cdr3_length: 13
d_call: -
j_call: TRBJ1-4
cdr3_aa: CASSLGSNEKLFF
cdr3_nt: TGTGCCAGCAGTTTAGGCTCAAATGAAAAACTGTTTTTT

clone_size: -
v_call: TRBV29-1
cdr3_length: 12
d_call: TRBD1
j_call: TRBJ2-7
cdr3_aa: CSGDRENGEQYF
cdr3_nt: TGCAGCGGTGACAGGGAGAATGGCGAGCAGTACTTC

clone_size: -
v_call: TRBV30
cdr3_length: 11
d_call: -
j_call: TRBJ2-7
cdr3_aa: CAWSLTYEQYF
cdr3_nt: TGTGCCTGGAGTCTGACGTACGAGCAGTACTTC

clone_size: -
v_call: TRBV20-1
cdr3_length: 13
d_call: -
j_call: TRBJ2-7
cdr3_aa: CSAEGGGDYEQYF
cdr3_nt: TGCAGTGCCGAAGGTGGCGGAGACTACGAGCAGTACTTC

clone_size: -
v_call: TRBV6-5
cdr3_length: 16
d_call: -
j_call: TRBJ2-1
cdr3_aa: CASSPQHPSSYNEQFF
cdr3_nt: TGTGCCAGCAGTCCACAACACCCGAGCTCCTACAATGAGCAGTTCTTC

clone_size: few
v_call: TRBV5-1
cdr3_length: 14
d_call: -
j_call: TRBJ1-1
cdr3_aa: CASSLAVQNTEAFF
cdr3_nt: TGCGCCAGCAGCTTGGCCGTACAGAACACTGAAGCTTTCTTT

clone_size: -
v_call: TRBV9
cdr3_length: 15
d_call: -
j_call: TRBJ2-5
cdr3_aa: CASSKISTRLETQYF
cdr3_nt: TGTGCCAGCAGCAAAATCTCGACTAGACTGGAGACCCAGTACTTC

clone_size: few
v_call: TRBV6-2/TRBV6-3
cdr3_length: 13
d_call: TRBD2
j_call: TRBJ2-1
cdr3_aa: CASSYSVSGIGFF
cdr3_nt: TGTGCCAGCAGTTACTCGGTTAGCGGGATCGGGTTCTTC

clone_size: -
v_call: TRBV6-5
cdr3_length: 15
d_call: -
j_call: TRBJ1-1
cdr3_aa: CASSYSIVRNTEAFF
cdr3_nt: TGTGCCAGCAGTTACTCGATAGTACGGAACACTGAAGCTTTCTTT

clone_size: -
v_call: TRBV9
cdr3_length: 15
d_call: -
j_call: TRBJ1-2
cdr3_aa: CASSADGASNYGYTF
cdr3_nt: TGTGCCAGCAGCGCGGATGGGGCGAGTAACTATGGCTACACCTTC

clone_size: -
v_call: TRBV5-1
cdr3_length: 13
d_call: TRBD1
j_call: TRBJ1-2
cdr3_aa: CASSFDRGNGYTF
cdr3_nt: TGCGCCAGCAGCTTCGACAGGGGTAATGGCTACACCTTC

clone_size: few
v_call: TRBV7-9
cdr3_length: 14
d_call: -
j_call: TRBJ2-7
cdr3_aa: CASSPTGQNYEQYF
cdr3_nt: TGTGCCAGCAGCCCCACAGGGCAGAACTACGAGCAGTACTTC

clone_size: -
v_call: TRBV7-9
cdr3_length: 18
d_call: TRBD1
j_call: TRBJ1-1
cdr3_aa: CASSPPGQGRDLNTEAFF
cdr3_nt: TGTGCCAGCAGCCCCCCGGGACAGGGAAGGGACCTGAACACTGAAGCTTTCTTT

clone_size: few
v_call: TRBV10-2
cdr3_length: 16
d_call: TRBD1
j_call: TRBJ1-2
cdr3_aa: CASSGWALTGNYGYTF
cdr3_nt: TGCGCCAGCAGTGGATGGGCTCTGACAGGGAACTATGGCTACACCTTC

clone_size: -
v_call: TRBV7-6
cdr3_length: 16
d_call: -
j_call: TRBJ2-7
cdr3_aa: CASSLVAGQSSYEQYF
cdr3_nt: TGTGCCAGCAGCTTAGTTGCAGGTCAGAGCTCCTACGAGCAGTACTTC

clone_size: -
v_call: TRBV15
cdr3_length: 15
d_call: -
j_call: TRBJ2-5
cdr3_aa: CATSRDQSNQETQYF
cdr3_nt: TGTGCCACCAGCAGAGATCAGTCGAACCAAGAGACCCAGTACTTC

clone_size: -
v_call: TRBV24-1
cdr3_length: 18
d_call: -
j_call: TRBJ2-3
cdr3_aa: CATSDRTGQGRLGDTQYF
cdr3_nt: TGTGCCACCAGTGATCGCACTGGCCAGGGTCGCCTCGGAGATACGCAGTATTTT

clone_size: few
v_call: TRBV30
cdr3_length: 13
d_call: -
j_call: TRBJ2-1
cdr3_aa: CAWRRIIAHEQFF
cdr3_nt: TGTGCCTGGAGACGTATTATAGCCCATGAGCAGTTCTTC

clone_size: -
v_call: TRBV18
cdr3_length: 15
d_call: TRBD1
j_call: TRBJ2-7
cdr3_aa: CASSPPGQGVREQYF
cdr3_nt: TGTGCCAGCTCACCCCCGGGACAGGGGGTAAGGGAGCAGTACTTC

clone_size: few
v_call: TRBV7-6
cdr3_length: 16
d_call: -
j_call: TRBJ2-7
cdr3_aa: CASSLADTFSSYEQYF
cdr3_nt: TGTGCCAGCAGCTTAGCTGATACTTTTAGCTCCTACGAGCAGTACTTC

clone_size: -
v_call: TRBV6-6
cdr3_length: 15
d_call: -
j_call: TRBJ1-5
cdr3_aa: CASSYQGIGNQPQHF
cdr3_nt: TGTGCCAGCAGTTACCAGGGAATTGGCAATCAGCCCCAGCATTTT

clone_size: -
v_call: TRBV7-9
cdr3_length: 16
d_call: -
j_call: TRBJ1-2
cdr3_aa: CASSHTAGQRSYGYTF
cdr3_nt: TGTGCCAGCAGCCACACCGCCGGACAAAGGTCCTATGGCTACACCTTC

clone_size: -
v_call: TRBV3-1
cdr3_length: 12
d_call: -
j_call: TRBJ1-2
cdr3_aa: CASSQGTLGYTF
cdr3_nt: TGTGCCAGCAGCCAAGGAACGCTCGGCTACACCTTC

clone_size: -
v_call: TRBV12-3/TRBV12-4
cdr3_length: 15
d_call: TRBD2
j_call: TRBJ2-1
cdr3_aa: CASSLGAGGVDEQFF
cdr3_nt: TGTGCCAGCAGTTTGGGAGCGGGAGGGGTCGATGAGCAGTTCTTC